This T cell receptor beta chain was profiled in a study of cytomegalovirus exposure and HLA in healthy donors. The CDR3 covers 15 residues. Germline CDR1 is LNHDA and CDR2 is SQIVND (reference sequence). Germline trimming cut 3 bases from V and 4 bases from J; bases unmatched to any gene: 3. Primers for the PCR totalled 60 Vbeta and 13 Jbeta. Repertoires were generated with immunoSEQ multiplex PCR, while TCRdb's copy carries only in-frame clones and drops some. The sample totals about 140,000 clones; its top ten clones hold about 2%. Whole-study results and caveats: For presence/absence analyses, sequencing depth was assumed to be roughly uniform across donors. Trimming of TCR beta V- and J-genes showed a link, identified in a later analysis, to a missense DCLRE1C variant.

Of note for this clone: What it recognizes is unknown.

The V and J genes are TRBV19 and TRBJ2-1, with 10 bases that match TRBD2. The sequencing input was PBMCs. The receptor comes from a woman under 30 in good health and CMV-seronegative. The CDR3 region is CASSISSGRYNEQFF. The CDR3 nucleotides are TGTGCCAGTAGTATTTCTAGCGGGAGATACAATGAGCAGTTCTTC.